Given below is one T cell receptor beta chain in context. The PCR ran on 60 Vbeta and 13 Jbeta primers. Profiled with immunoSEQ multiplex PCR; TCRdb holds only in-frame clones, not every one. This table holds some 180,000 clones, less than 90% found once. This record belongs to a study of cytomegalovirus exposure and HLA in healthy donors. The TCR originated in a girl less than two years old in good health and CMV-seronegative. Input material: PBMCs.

The CDR3 sequence is CASSEGSVGEKLFF. The CDR3 nucleotides are TGTGCCAGCAGTGAAGGCAGCGTTGGTGAAAAACTGTTTTTT. This chain connects TRBV6-1 to TRBJ1-4; D is unclear. This CDR3 is built from 14 residues. Germline assignment: CDR1 MNHNS and CDR2 SASEGT. V lost 1 base and J lost 7, with 10 bases in between.